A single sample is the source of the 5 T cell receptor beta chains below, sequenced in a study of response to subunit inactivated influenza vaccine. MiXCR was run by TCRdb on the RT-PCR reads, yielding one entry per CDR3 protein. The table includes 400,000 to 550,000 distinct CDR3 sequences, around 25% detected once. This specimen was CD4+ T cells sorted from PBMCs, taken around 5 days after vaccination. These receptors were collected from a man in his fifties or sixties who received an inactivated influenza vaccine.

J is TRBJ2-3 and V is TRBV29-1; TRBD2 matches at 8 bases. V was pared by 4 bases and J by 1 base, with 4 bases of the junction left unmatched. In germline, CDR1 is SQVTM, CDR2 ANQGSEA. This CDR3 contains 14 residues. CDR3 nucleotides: TGCAGCGTTGTTGTGCGGGGGGGCACAGATACGCAGTATTTT. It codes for CSVVVRGGTDTQYF.

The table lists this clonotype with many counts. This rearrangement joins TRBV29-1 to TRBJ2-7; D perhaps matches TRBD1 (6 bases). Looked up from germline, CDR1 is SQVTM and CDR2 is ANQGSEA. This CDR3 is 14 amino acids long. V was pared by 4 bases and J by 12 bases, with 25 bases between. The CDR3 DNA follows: TGCAGCGTTGCTCTAGAGCAGGGGAGTGGAAAAGCGTACTTC. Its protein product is CSVALEQGSGKAYF.

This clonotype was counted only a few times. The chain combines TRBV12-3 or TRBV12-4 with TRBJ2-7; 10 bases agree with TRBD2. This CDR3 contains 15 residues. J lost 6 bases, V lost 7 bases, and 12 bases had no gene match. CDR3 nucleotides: TGTGCCAGCAAGATAGGGACTAGCGTCACGAGCGAGCAGTACTTC. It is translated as CASKIGTSVTSEQYF.

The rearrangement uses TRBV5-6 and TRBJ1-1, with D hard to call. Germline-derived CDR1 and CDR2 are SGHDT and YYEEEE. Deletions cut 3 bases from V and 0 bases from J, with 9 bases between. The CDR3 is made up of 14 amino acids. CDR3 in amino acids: CASSSGALNTEAFF. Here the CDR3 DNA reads TGTGCCAGCAGCTCAGGCGCATTGAACACTGAAGCTTTCTTT.

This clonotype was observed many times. The CDR3 region is CSEKGQSEAFF. The CDR3 DNA sequence: TGCAGTGAGAAGGGACAGTCCGAAGCTTTCTTT. The V call is TRBV20-1, the J call TRBJ1-1, with 7 bases that match TRBD1. J gave up 8 bases and V 7 bases, and 7 bases lay outside the gene matches. The CDR3 loop spans 11 amino acids. The V gene's germline CDR1 is DFQATT and CDR2 SNEGSKA (reference sequence).